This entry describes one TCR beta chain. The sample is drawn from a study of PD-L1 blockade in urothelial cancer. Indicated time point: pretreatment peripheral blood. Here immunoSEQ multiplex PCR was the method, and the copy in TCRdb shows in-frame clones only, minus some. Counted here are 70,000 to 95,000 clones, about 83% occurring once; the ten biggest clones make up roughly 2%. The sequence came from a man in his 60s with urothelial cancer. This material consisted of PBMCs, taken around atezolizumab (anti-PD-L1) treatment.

The CDR3 DNA is TGTGCCAGCAGCTCGAGACAGGGTTCCTACGAGCAGTACTTC. Protein: CASSSRQGSYEQYF. J is TRBJ2-7 and V is TRBV11-2, with TRBD1 identical over 7 bases. The germline CDR1 and CDR2 sequences are SGHAT and FQNNGV. V lost 4 bases and J lost 1; bases outside the gene matches: 4. This CDR3 is built from 14 residues.